The 5 T cell receptor beta chains below all came from one sample that was sequenced in a study of blood T cells in healthy people across ages. Then a second PCR, running about 6 to 11 cycles, was carried out with a sample-barcoded 5' primer and a J-beta primer mix. One entry per CDR3 protein results from TCRdb running MiXCR on the 5' RACE reads. The top ten clones hold 13% of a sample with 600,000 to 800,000 distinct CDR3 sequences, over 40% of them seen once. Sequencing used blood. The receptors were gathered from a woman of 80 years or more in good health.

This sequence joins TRBV20-1 and TRBJ2-2; 7 bases are shared with TRBD1. V dropped 5 bases and J dropped 8; count of bases not matched to a gene: 11. CDR3 length equals 14 residues. Germline loops: CDR1 DFQATT, CDR2 SNEGSKA (reference sequence). CDR3 amino acids: CSADRDSVPGELFF. CDR3 sequence (DNA): TGCAGTGCTGACCGGGACAGTGTCCCGGGGGAGCTGTTTTTT.

This clonotype was seen at least ten times. This chain uses TRBV27 with TRBJ2-1; TRBD2 aligns across 14 bases. Germline-derived CDR1 and CDR2 are MNHEY and SMNVEV (reference sequence). The trim removed 6 bases at V and 0 bases at J, leaving 7 bases unmatched. The CDR3 is 18 residues long. CDR3 DNA sequence: TGTGCCAGCAGAAAGACTAGCGGGGGGGTTAGCTCCTACAATGAGCAGTTCTTC. Protein product: CASRKTSGGVSSYNEQFF.

This clonotype was observed at least ten times. The chain employs TRBV29-1 and TRBJ2-7; TRBD2 matches 11 bases. J gave up 5 bases and V 5 bases, and 11 bases lay outside the gene matches. The CDR3 is made up of 15 amino acids. The germline gives CDR1 SQVTM, CDR2 ANQGSEA. Here the CDR3 DNA reads TGCAGCGTTAATTCGGCTAGCGGGAGGTCCCACGAGCAGTACTTC. It is translated as CSVNSASGRSHEQYF.

This sequence joins TRBV12-3 or TRBV12-4 and TRBJ2-3; no reliable D call. Between the trimmed V and J ends, which lost 5 bases and 6 bases, there was a span of 15 bases. This CDR3 contains 14 residues. In DNA form, the CDR3 reads TGTGCCAGCAGTCCCCCATGGGCGCCGGATACGCAGTATTTT. Protein sequence: CASSPPWAPDTQYF.

A note on this clonotype: Given a much more abundant clone one base away, this may be a read error. J is TRBJ2-3 and V is TRBV5-6; 11 nucleotides line up with TRBD2. The CDR3 covers 19 residues. Germline V gene lookup returns CDR1 SGHDT and CDR2 YYEEEE. CDR3 nucleotide sequence: TGTGCCGGCAGCGCTAGACGACTAGCGGGATGGGGGCACACAGATACGCAGTATTTT. Amino acid sequence: CAGSARRLAGWGHTDTQYF. The variable domain in full, with the rest retrieved from reference TRBV5-6 and TRBJ2-3, is DAGVTQSPTHLIKTRGQQVTLRCSPKSGHDTVSWYQQALGQGPQFIFQYYEEEERQRGNFPDRFSGHQFPNYSSELNVNALLLGDSALYLCAGSARRLAGWGHTDTQYFGPGTRLTVL.